The source of this T cell receptor (beta chain) is a study of T-cell memory formation after mild COVID-19 (dated by TCRdb to the early 2020s). Notes on the research overall: Most TCR sequence clusters were specific to one of the two donors. Two young, previously healthy adult volunteers, one female and one male, were included in the cohort. In a couple of donors, T-cell clones that expanded and contracted after mild COVID-19 were tracked by sequencing TCRalpha and TCRbeta repertoires over time.

This clonotype has a handful of counts. The target of this receptor is not known. It has no much larger one-base neighbor in the sample; base qualities were not kept. The research as a whole found: Some responding clones were detected in pre-infection memory, which suggested that pre-existing cross-reactive memory T cells had joined the SARS-CoV-2 response. Balanced CD4/CD8 phenotypes were observed for clones contracting from day 15 to 85, whereas a bias towards CD4+ was observed for a second wave of clones expanding from day 15 to 37. Contracting CD4+ clones were found mainly in CM and EM memory subsets, while CD8+ clones were enriched in EMRA. The study covered only a couple of mild cases, and larger cohorts including severe cases with pre-infection samples were considered necessary. SARS-CoV-2 specificity was not confirmed for the second-wave clones peaking on day 37.

The reads were generated on an Illumina NovaSeq 6000. Using 5'RACE with constant-segment primers, TCRalpha and TCRbeta cDNA libraries were constructed, with sample barcodes and unique molecular identifiers added in the process. Trizol reagent was used to extract RNA from every sample. Library amplification was performed in two PCR steps, and a second sample barcode and Illumina TruSeq adapters were introduced in the second step. Sequencing of libraries was performed on an Illumina NovaSeq with 2 x 150 bp paired-end reads. Per the original workflow: With migec v1.2.7, reads were demultiplexed and then collapsed into UMI-guided consensus sequences. Using mixcr v2.1.11, the UMI consensuses were aligned to TRA and TRB V and J templates and assembled into clonotypes. Expanded or contracted clonotypes were those called significant by both edgeR and NoisET, with noise models trained on biological replicates. For edgeR calls, the thresholds were a false discovery rate-adjusted p below 0.01 and a log2 fold-change of 1. As an exploratory analysis of dynamics, max-normalized trajectories of the 1000 most abundant clonotypes were examined with PCA combined with hierarchical clustering. Separately sequenced CD4+ and CD8+ repertoires were used to assign the CD4 or CD8 phenotype of responding clones. In-frame beta chains were kept once TCRdb had trimmed the public reads at Q25 with fastp and called clones with MiXCR. Rows are combined by CDR3 protein, so each entry shows the most common genes and DNA. TCRdb, rather than the study authors, made the V and J calls. This sample gives around 430,000 distinct CDR3 sequences in total; roughly 15% of them show up just once. About 22% of the sample is taken by the ten largest.

Ficoll-Paque density gradient centrifugation was the method used to isolate PBMCs. This sequence originates from a man in his late teens or twenties who had mild COVID-19 (a few samples of this study predate the infection). The sample titles of this study are shuffled in the database, so cell type and time point are left out; the donor was told from shared clones. The material sequenced was PBMCs or a T cell subset sorted from them (not recorded which).

The CDR3 here reads CASSLSGGAAYEQYF. The DNA is as follows: TGTGCCAGCAGCTTAAGCGGGGGGGCGGCCTACGAGCAGTACTTC. The chain is made from TRBV7-2 and TRBJ2-7; TRBD2 aligns with 10 central bases. V loses 2 bases at its end and J loses 2 bases; junction bases beyond the gene matches: 3. CDR3 length: 15 amino acids, cysteine to phenylalanine. Of the read, only the CDR3 DNA is kept; its 45 bases are in frame from base 1. From the germline V gene, CDR1 is SGHTA and CDR2 is FQGNSA.